This TCR beta chain emerged from a study of T-cell memory formation after mild COVID-19. Findings and caveats of the study: Cross-reactive memory apparently joined, as some responding clones appeared in pre-infection memory. SARS-CoV-2 specificity of second-wave clones peaking day 37 was unconfirmed. Contracting CD4+ clones were located mainly in CM and EM, and CD8+ clones in EMRA.

TCRdb reprocessed the 5' RACE reads via MiXCR and lists one record per CDR3 protein. The data hold 400,000 or so distinct CDR3 sequences, with around 20% observed a single time. With regard to this clonotype: What it binds is not known.

Sample: PBMCs or a T cell subset sorted from them (not recorded which). The sequence came from an adult woman who had mild COVID-19 (a few samples of this study predate the infection). Cell type and time point are not known.

The CDR3 DNA reads as TGTGCCATCAGTGTGGGGACAGATACGCAGTATTTT. Protein: CAISVGTDTQYF. The chain carries TRBV10-3 and TRBJ2-3, with D unresolved. This CDR3 is 12 amino acids long. V lost 4 bases and J 3 bases, leaving 5 bases between the germline ends. The germline V gene has CDR1 ENHRY and CDR2 SYGVKD.